In this sample, the clone carrying this T cell receptor (beta chain) turned up a few times. Its specificity is unknown. The source of the sample is a study of T cells in Graves' hyperthyroidism and ophthalmopathy. Study conclusions and caveats: Expanded thyroid clonotypes (above 0.001) were mostly also found in blood.

Researchers amplified the TCR beta CDR3 regions from RNA transcripts. First-round RT-PCR targeting the TCR CDR3 was performed with the HTBI primer set. MiXCR, run by TCRdb on the multiplex PCR reads, gives a single entry per CDR3 protein. The sample has approximately 600,000 distinct CDR3 sequences, approximately 14% seen once. This receptor was taken from a woman aged 40 to 55 with Graves' ophthalmopathy. The specimen sequenced was blood.

In nucleotides, the CDR3 is TGTGCCAGCTCACCACCGCACGGCGGCGAGCAGTACTTC. This translates into CASSPPHGGEQYF. V and J are TRBV18 and TRBJ2-7; D not certain. CDR1 KGHSH and CDR2 LQKENI come from the germline V gene. CDR3 length equals 13 residues. V shed 0 bases and J shed 6 bases, with 9 bases lying between them.